Listed below are T cell receptor beta chains from one sample, sequenced in a study of persistence of HIV-infected CD4 T cells. Clones were sequenced by immunoSEQ multiplex PCR, and TCRdb holds only the in-frame ones, with some missing. The table shows about 51,000 clones, with 70% to 90% occurring only once. Their antigens are not known. This material consisted of CD4+ T cells sorted from PBMCs after roughly 18-hour stimulation, taken from a patient who received antiretroviral therapy. These receptors were obtained from an adult woman with HIV who was CMV-seropositive. CDR3s include the opening cysteine and the closing phenylalanine or tryptophan. A D gene is named only where the DNA matches it firmly.

-	TRBJ1-1	TRBV10-3	CAISPGREAFF	TGTGCCATCAGCCCGGGACGTGAAGCTTTCTTT
TRBD1	TRBJ1-1	TRBV4-1	CASSQPPGGLGTEAFF	TGCGCCAGCAGCCAACCACCAGGGGGCTTGGGGACTGAAGCTTTCTTT
-	TRBJ1-2	TRBV20-1	CSAKEVRGYTF	TGCAGTGCGAAAGAAGTGCGAGGCTACACCTTC
-	TRBJ2-7	TRBV6-5	CASSYSWTAYEQYF	TGTGCCAGCAGTTACTCTTGGACAGCCTACGAGCAGTACTTC
-	TRBJ2-7	TRBV7-9	CASSLEGTYEQYF	TGTGCCAGCAGCTTAGAAGGAACCTACGAGCAGTACTTC
-	TRBJ2-1	TRBV7-2	CASSSQGFYNEQFF	TGTGCCAGCAGCTCTCAGGGTTTTTACAATGAGCAGTTCTTC
TRBD1	TRBJ1-5	TRBV28	CASSLRGLGNQPQHF	TGTGCCAGCAGTTTAAGGGGGCTTGGCAATCAGCCCCAGCATTTT
-	TRBJ1-2	TRBV19	CASSFEREGRYGYTF	TGTGCCAGTAGTTTCGAGCGAGAGGGGAGGTATGGCTACACCTTC
-	TRBJ1-5	TRBV30	CAWRDSLSNQPQHF	TGTGCCTGGAGGGACAGCCTTAGCAATCAGCCCCAGCATTTT
-	TRBJ2-5	TRBV7-3	CASSLGLEETQYF	TGTGCCAGCAGCTTAGGTTTAGAGGAGACCCAGTACTTC
-	TRBJ2-7	TRBV7-2	CASSLALTRGSYEQYF	TGTGCCAGCAGCTTAGCATTAACGCGGGGTTCCTACGAGCAGTACTTC